This TCR beta chain was profiled in a study of a mutant IDH1 vaccine in newly diagnosed glioma. Study information: Vaccinations, eight in total, occurred in weeks 1, 3, 5, 7, 11, 15, 19, 23. Vaccination started 4-6 weeks after radiotherapy alone, or with temozolomide cycles. Of treated patients, around 60% were men and 37.5% women, averaging 40.4 years. Radiotherapy, temozolomide, or both had been given previously, and both were given to most.

The time point here: week 11, during vaccination. A 20-mer mutant IDH1 peptide at 300 ug was injected subcutaneously with topical imiquimod. Measured with immunoSEQ multiplex PCR; TCRdb has only the in-frame clones, and not every one. This sample yields around 33,000 clones, of which around 90% are seen a single time; roughly 20% belongs to the top ten. V trimming: 4 bases; J trimming: 1 base; junction bases outside the gene matches: 3. This CDR3 is built from 14 residues. Germline CDR1 and CDR2: MNHNS and SASEGT. Points on this clone: The antigen remains undetermined.

This sample comprised PBMCs, obtained from a glioma patient whose treatment included an IDH1 peptide vaccine. The rearrangement uses TRBV6-1 and TRBJ2-5, with 7 bases that match TRBD2. The TCR originated in a man younger than 35 with glioma. CDR3 sequence reads: CASSVAGVQETQYF. The CDR3 DNA is TGTGCCAGCAGTGTGGCGGGAGTCCAAGAGACCCAGTACTTC.